This T cell receptor beta chain was sequenced in a study of vaccination effects on CD4 cells after COVID-19. General study results and limits: The study found marked clonal contraction of infection- and vaccine-induced clones late after vaccination. Within healthy vaccinees, only 1 of 255 vaccine-induced clones displayed cross-reactivity with common cold coronaviruses.

Before sequencing took place, the ViraFEST assay used viral peptide pools to expand antigen-specific CD4+ T cells. Following 10 days of culture, CD4+ T cells were isolated. Prior SARS-CoV-2 infection was absent in the vaccine recipients, as shown by negative nucleocapsid antibodies. For each well, roughly 2 million PBMC were cultured with 9 to 10 IU/ml IL-2 and 8 to 10 ug/ml peptides. IL-2 medium supplanted half the medium on days 3 and 7. Clones were read by immunoSEQ multiplex PCR, and TCRdb kept only the in-frame ones, dropping some. There are nearly 35,000 clones in the sample; around 78% occur only once, and 27% lies in the top ten. With regard to this clone: What it binds is unknown.

This sequence was found in a human donor who received a COVID-19 vaccine. Sample: CD4+ T cells from PBMCs cultured with HCoV-OC43 spike peptides, taken before COVID-19 vaccination. The subset here: HCoV-OC43 spike overlapping peptide pool stimulation.

The CDR3 nucleotides read TGCAGTGCTAGTAAGGCGGCAGCGGGGATCACAGATACGCAGTATTTT. Translating it yields CSASKAAAGITDTQYF. V and J are TRBV20-1 and TRBJ2-3; 7 bases are shared with TRBD2. Germline trimming cut 3 bases from V and 2 bases from J; bases unmatched to any gene: 11. The V gene's germline CDR1 is DFQATT and CDR2 SNEGSKA (reference sequence). The CDR3 contains 16 residues.